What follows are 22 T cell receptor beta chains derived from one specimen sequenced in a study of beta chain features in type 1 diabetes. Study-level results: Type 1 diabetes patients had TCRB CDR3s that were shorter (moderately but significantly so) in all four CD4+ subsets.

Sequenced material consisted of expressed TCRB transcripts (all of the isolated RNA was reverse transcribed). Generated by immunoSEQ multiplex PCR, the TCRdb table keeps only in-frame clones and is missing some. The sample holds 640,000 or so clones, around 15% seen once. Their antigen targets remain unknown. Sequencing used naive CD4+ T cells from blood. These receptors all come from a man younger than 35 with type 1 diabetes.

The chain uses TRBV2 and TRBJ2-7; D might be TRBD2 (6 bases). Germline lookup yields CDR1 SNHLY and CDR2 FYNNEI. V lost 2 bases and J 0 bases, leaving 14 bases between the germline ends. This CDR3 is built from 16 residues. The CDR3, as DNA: TGTGCCAGCAGTGAACGCGGGACGGAGAGCTCCTACGAGCAGTACTTC. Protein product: CASSERGTESSYEQYF.

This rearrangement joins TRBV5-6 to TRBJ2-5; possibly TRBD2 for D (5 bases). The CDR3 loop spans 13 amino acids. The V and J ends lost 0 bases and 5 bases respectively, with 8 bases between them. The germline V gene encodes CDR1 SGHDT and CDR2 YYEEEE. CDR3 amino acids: CASSLAGSETQYF. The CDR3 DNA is TGTGCCAGCAGCTTGGCGGGGAGCGAGACCCAGTACTTC.

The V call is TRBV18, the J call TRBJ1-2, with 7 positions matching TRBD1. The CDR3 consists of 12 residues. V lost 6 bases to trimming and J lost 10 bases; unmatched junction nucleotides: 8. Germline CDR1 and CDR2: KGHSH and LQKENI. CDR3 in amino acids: CASSGQREDYTF. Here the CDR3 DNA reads TGTGCCAGCTCGGGACAGCGGGAGGACTACACCTTC.

The CDR3 DNA reads as TGTGCCTGGAGGAGGGGGCCTGGAAACACCATATATTTT. As protein: CAWRRGPGNTIYF. This chain uses TRBV30 with TRBJ1-3, with 7 bases matching TRBD1. Germline V CDR1 and CDR2: GTSNPN, SVGIG (reference sequence). The CDR3 extends over 13 amino acids. Germline trimming cut 3 bases from V and 2 bases from J; bases unmatched to any gene: 1.

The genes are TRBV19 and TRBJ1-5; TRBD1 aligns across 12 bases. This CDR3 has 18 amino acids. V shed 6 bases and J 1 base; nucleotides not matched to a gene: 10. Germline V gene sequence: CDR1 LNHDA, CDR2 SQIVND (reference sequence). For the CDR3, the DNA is TGTGCCAGTAGCTTACCGGGACAGGGGGCGATAAGCAATCAGCCCCAGCATTTT. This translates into CASSLPGQGAISNQPQHF.

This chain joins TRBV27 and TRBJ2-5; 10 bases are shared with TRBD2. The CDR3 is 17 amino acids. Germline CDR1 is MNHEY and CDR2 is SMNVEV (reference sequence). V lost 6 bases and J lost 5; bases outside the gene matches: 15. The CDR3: CASSPVASGGPGETQYF. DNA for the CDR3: TGTGCCAGCAGCCCCGTGGCTAGCGGGGGACCGGGGGAGACCCAGTACTTC.

The DNA for the CDR3 is TGTGCCAGCAGCGCGTATACCGGGGAGCTGTTTTTT. This translates into CASSAYTGELFF. V and J are TRBV7-3 and TRBJ2-2; D gene unclear. Germline V lookup: CDR1 SGHTA, CDR2 FQGTGA. This CDR3 region has 12 residues. The V end was cut by 5 bases, the J end by 5 bases, with 6 bases between. Variable domain in full (rest from reference TRBV7-3 and TRBJ2-2): GAGVSQTPSNKVTEKGKYVELRCDPISGHTALYWYRQSLGQGPEFLIYFQGTGAADDSGLPNDRFFAVRPEGSVSTLKIQRTERGDSAVYLCASSAYTGELFFGEGSRLTVL.

The CDR3 reads CASSEGLTEIYEQYF. In DNA, the CDR3 is TGTGCCAGCAGCGAGGGTTTGACAGAGATCTACGAGCAGTACTTC. The J gene is TRBJ2-7, the V gene TRBV9; D possibly corresponds to TRBD1 (5 bases). CDR3 length equals 15 residues. V gave up 3 bases and J gave up 3 bases, with 16 bases separating them. CDR1 is SGDLS and CDR2 is YYNGEE in the germline V gene.

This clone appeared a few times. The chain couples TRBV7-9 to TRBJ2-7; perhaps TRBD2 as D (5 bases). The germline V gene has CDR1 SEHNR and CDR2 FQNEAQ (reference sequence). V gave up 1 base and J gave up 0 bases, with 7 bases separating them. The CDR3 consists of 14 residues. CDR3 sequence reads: CASSLGEPSYEQYF. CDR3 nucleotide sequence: TGTGCCAGCAGCTTAGGGGAGCCCTCCTACGAGCAGTACTTC.

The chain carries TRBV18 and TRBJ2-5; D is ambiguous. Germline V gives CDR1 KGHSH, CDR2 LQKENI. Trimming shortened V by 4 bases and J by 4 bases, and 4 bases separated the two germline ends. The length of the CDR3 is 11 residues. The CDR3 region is CASSQGETQYF. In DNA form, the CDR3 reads TGTGCCAGCTCACAGGGAGAGACCCAGTACTTC.

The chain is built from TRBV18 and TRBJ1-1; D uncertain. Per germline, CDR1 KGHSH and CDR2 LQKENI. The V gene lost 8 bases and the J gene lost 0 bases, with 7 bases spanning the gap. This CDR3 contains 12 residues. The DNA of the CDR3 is TGTGCCAGCGGGATAATGAACACTGAAGCTTTCTTT. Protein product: CASGIMNTEAFF. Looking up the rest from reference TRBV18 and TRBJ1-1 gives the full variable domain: NAGVMQNPRHLVRRRGQEARLRCSPMKGHSHVYWYRQLPEEGLKFMVYLQKENIIDESGMPKERFSAEFPKEGPSILRIQQVVRGDSAAYFCASGIMNTEAFFGQGTRLTVV.

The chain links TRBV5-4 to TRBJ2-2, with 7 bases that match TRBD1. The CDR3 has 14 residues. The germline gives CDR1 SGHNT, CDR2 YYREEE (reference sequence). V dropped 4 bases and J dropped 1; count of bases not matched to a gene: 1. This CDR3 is CASSRTGNTGELFF. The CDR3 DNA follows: TGTGCCAGCAGCCGGACAGGGAACACCGGGGAGCTGTTTTTT.

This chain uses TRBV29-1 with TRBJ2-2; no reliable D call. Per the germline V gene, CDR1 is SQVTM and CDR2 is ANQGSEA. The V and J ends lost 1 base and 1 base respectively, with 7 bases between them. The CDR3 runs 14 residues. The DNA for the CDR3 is TGCAGCGTTGAAGGGGTCAAGAACACCGGGGAGCTGTTTTTT. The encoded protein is CSVEGVKNTGELFF.

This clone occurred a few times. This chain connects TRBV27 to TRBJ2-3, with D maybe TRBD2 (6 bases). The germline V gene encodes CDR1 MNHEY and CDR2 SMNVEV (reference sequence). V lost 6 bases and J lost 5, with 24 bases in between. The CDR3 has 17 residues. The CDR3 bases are TGTGCCAGCAGCCTTAGCGGACCGGGTTACCTAGGAGATACGCAGTATTTT. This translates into CASSLSGPGYLGDTQYF.

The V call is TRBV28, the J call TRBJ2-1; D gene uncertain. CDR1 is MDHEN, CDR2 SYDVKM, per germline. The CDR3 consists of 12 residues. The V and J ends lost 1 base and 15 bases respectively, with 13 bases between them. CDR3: CASSLFGPVAFF. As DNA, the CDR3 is TGTGCCAGCAGTTTATTCGGTCCGGTGGCGTTCTTC.

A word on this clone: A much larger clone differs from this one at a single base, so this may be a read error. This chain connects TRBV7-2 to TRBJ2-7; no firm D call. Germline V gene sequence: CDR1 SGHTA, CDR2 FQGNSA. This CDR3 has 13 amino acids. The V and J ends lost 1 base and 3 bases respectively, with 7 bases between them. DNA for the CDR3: TGTGCCAGCAGCTTAGGGCAGGACTACGAGCAGTACTTC. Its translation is CASSLGQDYEQYF.

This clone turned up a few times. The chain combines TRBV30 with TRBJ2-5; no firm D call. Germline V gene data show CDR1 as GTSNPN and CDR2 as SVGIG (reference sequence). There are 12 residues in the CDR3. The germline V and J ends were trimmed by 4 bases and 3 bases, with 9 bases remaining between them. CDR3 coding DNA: TGTGCCTGGACCGTGTGGGAAGAGACCCAGTACTTC. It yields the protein CAWTVWEETQYF. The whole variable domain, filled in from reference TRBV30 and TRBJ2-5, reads SQTIHQWPATLVQPVGSPLSLECTVEGTSNPNLYWYRQAAGRGLQLLFYSVGIGQISSEVPQNLSASRPQDRQFILSSKKLLLSDSGFYLCAWTVWEETQYFGPGTRLLVL.

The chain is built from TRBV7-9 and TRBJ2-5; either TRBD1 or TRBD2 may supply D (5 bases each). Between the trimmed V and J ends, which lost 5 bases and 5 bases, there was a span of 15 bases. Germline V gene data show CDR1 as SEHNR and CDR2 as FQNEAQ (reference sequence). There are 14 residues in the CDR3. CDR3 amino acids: CASSAPGTGETQYF. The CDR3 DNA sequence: TGTGCCAGCAGCGCACCAGGGACGGGGGAGACCCAGTACTTC.

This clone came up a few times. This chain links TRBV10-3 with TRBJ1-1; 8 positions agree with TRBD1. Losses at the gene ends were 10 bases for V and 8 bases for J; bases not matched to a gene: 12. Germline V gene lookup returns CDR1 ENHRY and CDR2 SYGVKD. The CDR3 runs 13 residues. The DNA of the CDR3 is TGTGCCACCAATGCGGACAGGGCGGCAGAAGCTTTCTTT. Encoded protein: CATNADRAAEAFF.

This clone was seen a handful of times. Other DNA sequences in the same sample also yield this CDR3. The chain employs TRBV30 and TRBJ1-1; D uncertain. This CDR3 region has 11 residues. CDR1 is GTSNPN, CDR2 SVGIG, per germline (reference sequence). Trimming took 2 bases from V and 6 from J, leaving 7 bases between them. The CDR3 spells CAWSLGSEAFF. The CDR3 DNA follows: TGTGCCTGGAGTCTAGGGTCTGAAGCTTTCTTT.

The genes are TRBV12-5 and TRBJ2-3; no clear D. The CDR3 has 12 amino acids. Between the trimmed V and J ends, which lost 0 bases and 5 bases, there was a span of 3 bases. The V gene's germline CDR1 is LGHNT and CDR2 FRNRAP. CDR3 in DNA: TGTGCTAGTGGTTTGGTCGAAGATACGCAGTATTTT. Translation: CASGLVEDTQYF. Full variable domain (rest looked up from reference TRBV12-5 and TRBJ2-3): DARVTQTPRHKVTEMGQEVTMRCQPILGHNTVFWYRQTMMQGLELLAYFRNRAPLDDSGMPKDRFSAEMPDATLATLKIQPSEPRDSAVYFCASGLVEDTQYFGPGTRLTVL.

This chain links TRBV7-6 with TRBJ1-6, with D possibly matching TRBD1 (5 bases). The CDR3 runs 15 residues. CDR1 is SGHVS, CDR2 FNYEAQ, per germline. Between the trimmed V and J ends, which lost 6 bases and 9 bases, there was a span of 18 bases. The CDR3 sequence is CASSRGRPPGSPLHF. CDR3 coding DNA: TGTGCCAGCAGTCGGGGCAGGCCACCAGGTTCACCCCTCCACTTT.